This TCR beta chain comes out of a study of cytotoxic CD8 clonotypes in ibrutinib-treated CLL. Measured with immunoSEQ multiplex PCR; TCRdb has only the in-frame clones, and not every one. The table lists around 50,000 clones, roughly 63% of them singletons. Germline-derived CDR1 and CDR2 are SGHRS and YFSETQ. The CDR3 has 16 amino acids. The V end lost 4 bases, the J end lost 0 bases, and 15 bases lay between the germline ends. This clone came up a few times. The sequencing here drew on PBMCs, taken after 24 months of ibrutinib treatment. The receptor was derived from a human donor with chronic lymphocytic leukemia. The genes are TRBV5-1 and TRBJ2-3; tentatively, D is TRBD1 (5 bases). CDR3 amino acids: CASSGRQSTSTDTQYF. The CDR3 DNA reads as TGCGCCAGCAGCGGACGACAGTCAACTAGCACAGATACGCAGTATTTT. The entire variable domain, with the rest obtained from reference TRBV5-1 and TRBJ2-3, is as follows: KAGVTQTPRYLIKTRGQQVTLSCSPISGHRSVSWYQQTPGQGLQFLFEYFSETQRNKGNFPGRFSGRQFSNSRSEMNVSTLELGDSALYLCASSGRQSTSTDTQYFGPGTRLTVL.